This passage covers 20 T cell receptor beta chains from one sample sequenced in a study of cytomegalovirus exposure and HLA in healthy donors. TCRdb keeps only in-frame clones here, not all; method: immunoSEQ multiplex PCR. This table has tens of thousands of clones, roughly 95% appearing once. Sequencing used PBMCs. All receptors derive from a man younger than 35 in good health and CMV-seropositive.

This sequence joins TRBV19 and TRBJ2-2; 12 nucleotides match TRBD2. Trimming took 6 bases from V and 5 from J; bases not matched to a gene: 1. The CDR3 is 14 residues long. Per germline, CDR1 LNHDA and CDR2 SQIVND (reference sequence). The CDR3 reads CASRLAGGTGELFF. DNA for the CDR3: TGTGCCAGTAGACTAGCGGGAGGTACCGGGGAGCTGTTTTTT.

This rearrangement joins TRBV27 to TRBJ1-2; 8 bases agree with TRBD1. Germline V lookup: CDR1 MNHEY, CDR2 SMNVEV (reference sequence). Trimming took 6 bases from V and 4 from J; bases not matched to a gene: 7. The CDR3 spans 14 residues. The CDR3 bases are TGTGCCAGCAGGATGACAGGGGCGGGCTATGGCTACACCTTC. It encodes CASRMTGAGYGYTF.

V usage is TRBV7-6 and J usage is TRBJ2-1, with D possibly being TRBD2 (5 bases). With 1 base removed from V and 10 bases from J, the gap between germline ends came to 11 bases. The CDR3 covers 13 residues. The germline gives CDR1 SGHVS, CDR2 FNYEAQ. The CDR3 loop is CASSLEFPGEQFF. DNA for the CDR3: TGTGCCAGCAGCTTAGAGTTTCCGGGAGAGCAGTTCTTC.

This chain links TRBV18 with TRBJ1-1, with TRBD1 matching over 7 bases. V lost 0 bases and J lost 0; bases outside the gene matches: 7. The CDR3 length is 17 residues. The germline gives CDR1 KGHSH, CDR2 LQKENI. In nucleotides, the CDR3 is TGTGCCAGCTCACCACCGGGACAGACAGTCCTGAACACTGAAGCTTTCTTT. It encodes CASSPPGQTVLNTEAFF.

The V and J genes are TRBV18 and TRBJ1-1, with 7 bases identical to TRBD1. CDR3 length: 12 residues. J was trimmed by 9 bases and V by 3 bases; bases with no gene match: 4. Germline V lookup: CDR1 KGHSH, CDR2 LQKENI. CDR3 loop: CASSPRDRKAFF. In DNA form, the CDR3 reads TGTGCCAGCTCACCCCGGGACAGAAAAGCTTTCTTT.

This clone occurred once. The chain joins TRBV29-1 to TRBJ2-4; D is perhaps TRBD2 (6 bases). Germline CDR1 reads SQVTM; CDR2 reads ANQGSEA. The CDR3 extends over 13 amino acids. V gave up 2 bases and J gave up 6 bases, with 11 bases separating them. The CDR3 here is CSVEPMGGNIQYF. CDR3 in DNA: TGCAGCGTTGAACCAATGGGGGGAAACATTCAGTACTTC.

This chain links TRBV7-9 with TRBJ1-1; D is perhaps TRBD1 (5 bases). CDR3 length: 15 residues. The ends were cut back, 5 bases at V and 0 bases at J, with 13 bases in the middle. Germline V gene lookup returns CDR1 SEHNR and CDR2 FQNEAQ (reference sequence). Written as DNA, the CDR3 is TGTGCCAGCAGCCCGGCGGGACGGTTGAACACTGAAGCTTTCTTT. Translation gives CASSPAGRLNTEAFF. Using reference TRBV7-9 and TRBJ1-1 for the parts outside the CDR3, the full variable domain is DTGVSQNPRHKITKRGQNVTFRCDPISEHNRLYWYRQTLGQGPEFLTYFQNEAQLEKSRLLSDRFSAERPKGSFSTLEIQRTEQGDSAMYLCASSPAGRLNTEAFFGQGTRLTVV.

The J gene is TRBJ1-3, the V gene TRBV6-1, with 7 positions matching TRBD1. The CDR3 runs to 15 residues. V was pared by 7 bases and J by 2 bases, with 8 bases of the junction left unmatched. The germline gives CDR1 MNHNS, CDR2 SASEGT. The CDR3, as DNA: TGTGCCAGCATCCCCCCCGGGACAGCTGGAAACACCATATATTTT. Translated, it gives CASIPPGTAGNTIYF.

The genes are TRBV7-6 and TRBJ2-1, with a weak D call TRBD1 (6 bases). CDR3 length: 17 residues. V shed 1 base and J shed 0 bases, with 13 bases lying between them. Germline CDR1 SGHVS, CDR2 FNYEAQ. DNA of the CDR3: TGTGCCAGCAGCTTAGGGGGGCAGGCTAGCTCCTACAATGAGCAGTTCTTC. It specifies CASSLGGQASSYNEQFF.

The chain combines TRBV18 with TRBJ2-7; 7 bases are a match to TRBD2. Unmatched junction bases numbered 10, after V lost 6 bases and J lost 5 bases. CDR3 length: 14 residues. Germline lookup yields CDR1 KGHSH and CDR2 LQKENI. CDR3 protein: CASSPSAGVDEQYF. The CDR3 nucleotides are TGTGCCAGCTCTCCAAGTGCGGGGGTCGACGAGCAGTACTTC.

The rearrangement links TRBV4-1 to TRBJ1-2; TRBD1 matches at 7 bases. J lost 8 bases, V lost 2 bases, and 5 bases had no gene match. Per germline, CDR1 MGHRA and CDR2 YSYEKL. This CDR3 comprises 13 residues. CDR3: CASSQPTGTGYTF. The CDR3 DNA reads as TGCGCCAGCAGCCAACCGACAGGGACCGGCTACACCTTC.

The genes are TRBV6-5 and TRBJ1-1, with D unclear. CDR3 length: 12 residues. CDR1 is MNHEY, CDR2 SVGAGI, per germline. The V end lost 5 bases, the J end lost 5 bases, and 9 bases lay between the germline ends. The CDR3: CASSAGLTEAFF. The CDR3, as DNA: TGTGCCAGCAGTGCGGGGTTGACTGAAGCTTTCTTT.

The CDR3 DNA sequence: TGTGCCTACCAGCCCGGGACAGGGGGACATGAGCAGTTCTTC. Encoded protein: CAYQPGTGGHEQFF. The rearrangement uses TRBV30 and TRBJ2-1, with TRBD1 identical over 11 bases. Per germline, CDR1 GTSNPN and CDR2 SVGIG (reference sequence). The CDR3 loop spans 14 amino acids. J lost 8 bases, V lost 7 bases, and 10 bases had no gene match.

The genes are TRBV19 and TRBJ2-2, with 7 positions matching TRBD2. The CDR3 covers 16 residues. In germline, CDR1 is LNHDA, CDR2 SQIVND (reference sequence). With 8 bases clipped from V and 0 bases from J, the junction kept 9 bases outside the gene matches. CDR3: CASSPGGPANTGELFF. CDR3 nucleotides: TGTGCCAGTTCGCCGGGGGGTCCCGCGAACACCGGGGAGCTGTTTTTT.

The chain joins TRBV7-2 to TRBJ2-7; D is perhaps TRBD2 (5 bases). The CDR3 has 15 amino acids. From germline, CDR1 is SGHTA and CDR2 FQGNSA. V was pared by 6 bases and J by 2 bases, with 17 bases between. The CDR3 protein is CASRFTPGTPYEQYF. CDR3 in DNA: TGTGCCAGCAGGTTTACCCCGGGAACCCCCTACGAGCAGTACTTC.

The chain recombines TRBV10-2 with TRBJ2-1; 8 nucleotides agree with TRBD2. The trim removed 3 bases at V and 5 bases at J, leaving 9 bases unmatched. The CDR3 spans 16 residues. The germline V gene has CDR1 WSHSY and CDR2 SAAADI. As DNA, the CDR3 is TGCGCCAGCAGTGAATCTCCTAGCGGGCCGGACAATGAGCAGTTCTTC. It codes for CASSESPSGPDNEQFF.

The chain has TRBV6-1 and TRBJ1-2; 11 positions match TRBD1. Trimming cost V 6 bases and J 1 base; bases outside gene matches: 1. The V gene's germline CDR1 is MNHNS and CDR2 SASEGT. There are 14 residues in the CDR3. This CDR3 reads CASRGTGGNYGYTF. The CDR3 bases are TGTGCCAGCAGGGGGACAGGGGGTAACTATGGCTACACCTTC.

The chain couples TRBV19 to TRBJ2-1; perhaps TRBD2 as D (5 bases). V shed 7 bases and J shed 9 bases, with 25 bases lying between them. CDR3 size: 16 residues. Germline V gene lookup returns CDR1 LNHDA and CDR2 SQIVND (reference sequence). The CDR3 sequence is CASIKSLAQRETEQFF. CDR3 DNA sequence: TGTGCCAGTATAAAAAGCCTAGCACAGAGAGAAACTGAGCAGTTCTTC.

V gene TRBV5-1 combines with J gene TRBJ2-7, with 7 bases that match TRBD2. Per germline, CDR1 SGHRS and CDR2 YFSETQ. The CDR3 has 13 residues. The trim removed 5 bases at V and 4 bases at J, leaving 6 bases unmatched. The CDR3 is CASSGGRRYEQYF. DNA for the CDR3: TGCGCCAGCAGTGGCGGGAGAAGGTACGAGCAGTACTTC.

The CDR3 sequence is CAWSAGTGRTGELFF. The CDR3, as DNA: TGTGCCTGGAGTGCCGGGACAGGGCGGACCGGGGAGCTGTTTTTT. The chain joins TRBV30 to TRBJ2-2; 9 nucleotides align to TRBD1. There are 15 residues in the CDR3. In germline, CDR1 is GTSNPN, CDR2 SVGIG (reference sequence). With V trimmed by 1 base and J by 5 bases, 5 bases remained unmatched.